Following are 10 T cell receptor beta chains from one sample sequenced in a study of T cell responses to AZD1222 COVID-19 vaccine. Data came from immunoSEQ multiplex PCR; TCRdb stores just in-frame clones and leaves some out. The top ten clones hold 5.4% of a sample with some 86,000 clones, around nine tenths of them seen once. This material consisted of peripheral blood, taken 28 days after the second AZD1222 dose. The receptor source for this set is an adult who received the AZD1222 COVID-19 vaccine.

This clone has only one observation. The gene calls are TRBV25-1 and TRBJ1-1, with a tentative D call TRBD1 (5 bases). The CDR3 runs to 12 residues. The germline V gene has CDR1 MGHDK and CDR2 SYGVNS. Trimming left V 8 bases short and J 4 bases short, with 11 bases between. This chain's CDR3 is CASRQGVTEAFF. For the CDR3, the DNA is TGTGCCAGCCGGCAGGGTGTCACTGAAGCTTTCTTT.

The chain has TRBV13 and TRBJ2-1; TRBD2 might be the D (7 bases). V was shortened by 1 base and J by 3 bases, with 13 bases between the two germline ends. Germline V CDR1 and CDR2: PRHDT, FYEKMQ (reference sequence). CDR3 size: 16 residues. The CDR3 loop is CASSLEGGSSYNEQFF. The CDR3 coding sequence is TGTGCCAGCAGCTTAGAGGGGGGGTCGAGCTACAATGAGCAGTTCTTC.

The rearrangement joins TRBV19 to TRBJ1-1; the match to TRBD1 covers 7 bases. Germline CDR1 is LNHDA and CDR2 is SQIVND (reference sequence). CDR3 length: 13 residues. The V and J ends lost 5 bases and 4 bases, in that order; junction bases with no gene match: 4. The CDR3 nucleotides are TGTGCCAGTAGTGAGACAGGGATCACTGAAGCTTTCTTT. Protein product: CASSETGITEAFF.

The chain uses TRBV28 and TRBJ2-3, with D hard to call. Germline CDR1 and CDR2: MDHEN and SYDVKM. Trimming took 4 bases from V and 5 from J, leaving 13 bases between them. The CDR3 covers 14 residues. CDR3 loop: CASSYGPSQDTQYF. The DNA of the CDR3 is TGTGCCAGCAGTTATGGACCATCTCAAGATACGCAGTATTTT.

This clone appeared once. The chain employs TRBV28 and TRBJ2-1; 7 nucleotides match TRBD2. Per germline, CDR1 MDHEN and CDR2 SYDVKM. With V trimmed by 3 bases and J by 1 base, 6 bases remained unmatched. This CDR3 comprises 16 residues. The CDR3 reads CASSLGPGGSYNEQFF. DNA for the CDR3: TGTGCCAGCAGTTTGGGTCCGGGGGGTTCCTACAATGAGCAGTTCTTC.

CDR3 nucleotides: TGTGCCAGCAGCTGGTTCTCCTACGAGCAGTACTTC. It is translated as CASSWFSYEQYF. This chain connects TRBV13 to TRBJ2-7; D gene uncertain. Trimming removed 4 bases at V and 0 bases at J, with 4 bases between. This CDR3 has 12 amino acids. Germline CDR1 PRHDT, CDR2 FYEKMQ (reference sequence).

The chain carries TRBV25-1 and TRBJ2-3; tentative D call: TRBD2 (6 bases). CDR3 length: 15 amino acids. Trimming removed 1 base at V and 1 base at J, with 9 bases between. In germline, CDR1 is MGHDK, CDR2 SYGVNS. Written as DNA, the CDR3 is TGTGCCAGCAGTGAATGGGGGGAGGGCACAGATACGCAGTATTTT. This gives the protein CASSEWGEGTDTQYF.

The V and J genes are TRBV6-5 and TRBJ1-1; D is possibly TRBD1 (6 bases). Germline V CDR1 and CDR2: MNHEY, SVGAGI. CDR3 length: 14 amino acids. Deletions cut 2 bases from V and 1 base from J, with 8 bases between. The DNA of the CDR3 is TGTGCCAGCAGTTACCGGACAGAGAACACTGAAGCTTTCTTT. Translated, it gives CASSYRTENTEAFF.

The chain has TRBV6-1 and TRBJ1-1; D ambiguous. Germline V gene data show CDR1 as MNHNS and CDR2 as SASEGT. Trimming took off 3 bases at V and 3 bases at J, with 11 bases between the two ends. The CDR3 length is 14 residues. The CDR3 protein is CASSEAPGYTEAFF. CDR3 nucleotides: TGTGCCAGCAGTGAGGCCCCAGGTTACACTGAAGCTTTCTTT.

The chain links TRBV7-9 to TRBJ2-1; D unclear. Germline CDR1 is SEHNR and CDR2 is FQNEAQ (reference sequence). Trimming took off 5 bases at V and 7 bases at J, with 6 bases between the two ends. The CDR3 consists of 11 residues. In DNA, the CDR3 is TGTGCCAGCAGCAAGAAGAATGAGCAGTTCTTC. Encoded protein: CASSKKNEQFF.